This is a list of T cell receptor beta chains from one sample in a study of cytomegalovirus exposure and HLA in healthy donors. Sequencing used immunoSEQ multiplex PCR; TCRdb keeps in-frame clones, though not all of them. Seen here are tens of thousands of clones, about 79% observed once, and the top ten hold 5.9%. Sequences were obtained from PBMCs. All receptors come from a young man in good health and CMV-seropositive. CDR3s include the opening cysteine and the closing phenylalanine or tryptophan. Clone size is stated in some rows and not others, as once, few, many or a class when expanded.

V gene	J gene	clone size	CDR3 protein
TRBV6-6	TRBJ1-4	NA	CASTFAAASTIEKLFF
TRBV18	TRBJ1-1	few	CASSLGQGNTEAFF
TRBV6-1	TRBJ1-2	NA	CATLGNYGYTF
TRBV28	TRBJ1-2	NA	CASSPDSSLYGYTF
TRBV28	TRBJ1-2	NA	CASSYPDRGNGGGYTF
TRBV11-2	TRBJ2-7	NA	CASSLIVSGSSYEQYF
TRBV4-1	TRBJ1-3	few	CASSQVGRGASGNTIYF
TRBV28	TRBJ2-3	few	CASSLKRVVAGPNPLLTDTQYF
TRBV27	TRBJ2-3	few	CASSRFRDTQYF
TRBV10-2	TRBJ1-2	NA	CASSLTGGGGGYTF
TRBV7-3	TRBJ2-7	NA	CASSQGLNYEQYF
TRBV29-1	TRBJ1-2	NA	CSVEREGGSGYTF
TRBV7-9	TRBJ2-7	NA	CASSTSGWAYEQYF
TRBV4-1	TRBJ2-5	NA	CASSQTSGRWTQYF
TRBV19	TRBJ1-2	NA	CASRLTGDNYGYTF
TRBV10-3	TRBJ1-1	few	CAIRDRDSAFF
TRBV7-2	TRBJ2-5	once	CASSLLYAETQYF
TRBV10-3	TRBJ1-5	NA	CASRGDDQPQHF
TRBV18	TRBJ2-1	NA	CASSPRGEQFF
TRBV11-3	TRBJ2-1	NA	CASSRLAGGYNEQFF
TRBV4-1	TRBJ2-1	NA	CASHSVRSSYNEQFF
TRBV28	TRBJ2-7	few	CASSGLESYEQYF
TRBV28	TRBJ1-4	NA	CASSQRQGLGEKLFF
TRBV5-1	TRBJ2-1	NA	CASSLDGRRLDEQFF
TRBV28	TRBJ2-6	NA	CASSPPTRLGGANVLTF
TRBV6-1	TRBJ2-7	NA	CASRPGRGFVQYF
TRBV29-1	TRBJ2-1	few	CSVRAGQAVYNEQFF
TRBV20-1	TRBJ1-3	NA	CSAIQGNTIYF
TRBV20-1	TRBJ1-1	NA	CSADRETEAFF
TRBV5-1	TRBJ1-1	few	CASSLTLTGTEAFF
TRBV28	TRBJ1-1	NA	CASREQSGSFPEAFF
TRBV28	TRBJ1-1	NA	CASSVRGAEAFF
TRBV5-4	TRBJ2-1	NA	CASSRQGSYNEQFF
TRBV6-5	TRBJ1-5	NA	CASSLRENQPQHF
TRBV10-3	TRBJ2-7	few	CAISDRTEYEQYF
TRBV5-4	TRBJ2-7	NA	CASSFRGSYEQYF
TRBV2	TRBJ2-6	NA	CASTRTVLSGANVLTF
TRBV6-6	TRBJ2-7	NA	CASSYSLAGGTYEQYF
TRBV5-1	TRBJ2-7	once	CASAFSGTGPYEQYF
TRBV28	TRBJ2-7	NA	CASSSGGGRQEYF
TRBV7-2	TRBJ1-5	once	CASSPLIARGTNQPQHF